What follows are 20 T cell receptor beta chains derived from one specimen sequenced in a study of blood T cell repertoires in COVID-19. The assay was immunoSEQ multiplex PCR, and TCRdb's table has in-frame clones only and misses some. The table lists 14,000 or so clones, nearly 75% of them singletons. Input material: peripheral blood. The source is a boy aged 2 to 9 with active or convalescent COVID-19.

The genes are TRBV29-1 and TRBJ2-2; no clear D. The CDR3 contains 12 residues. Germline CDR1 SQVTM, CDR2 ANQGSEA. The V end was cut by 1 base, the J end by 4 bases, with 4 bases between. CDR3 amino acids: CSVEGATGELFF. The CDR3 coding sequence is TGCAGCGTTGAAGGAGCCACCGGGGAGCTGTTTTTT.

The chain couples TRBV18 to TRBJ1-4; D call uncertain. The CDR3 contains 15 residues. V dropped 5 bases and J dropped 8 bases, with 18 bases sitting between them. CDR1 is KGHSH and CDR2 is LQKENI in the germline V gene. The CDR3 DNA reads TGTGCCAGCTCAAGCCCCACAGCCCTTGGCGAAAAACTGTTTTTT. Its translation: CASSSPTALGEKLFF.

This clone was detected only a few times. The chain has TRBV21-1 and TRBJ1-5; TRBD1 is the table's D call, not checked against the DNA. TRBV21-1 is termed a pseudogene. The length of the CDR3 is 16 residues. For the CDR3, the DNA is TGTGCCAGCAGCCTCCGGACAGGGCATAGCAATCAGCCCCAGCATTTT. This encodes CASSLRTGHSNQPQHF.

The chain links TRBV7-6 to TRBJ2-5, with 10 bases lining up with TRBD2. The CDR3 loop spans 16 amino acids. V shed 5 bases, J shed 5 bases, and the junction held 11 bases outside the gene matches. Germline CDR1 is SGHVS and CDR2 is FNYEAQ. The CDR3 nucleotides are TGTGCCAGCAGCCCCAGCGGGGGGGCGGTAGGGGAGACCCAGTACTTC. As protein: CASSPSGGAVGETQYF.

This CDR3 is CSVEGIGFYNEQFF. Here the CDR3 DNA reads TGCAGCGTTGAAGGTATCGGGTTCTACAATGAGCAGTTCTTC. The chain combines TRBV29-1 with TRBJ2-1; D is unclear. V was trimmed by 1 base and J by 3 bases, leaving 10 bases between them. Germline V gene data show CDR1 as SQVTM and CDR2 as ANQGSEA. This CDR3 comprises 14 residues.

V gene TRBV18 combines with J gene TRBJ2-7, with 7 bases that match TRBD1. With V trimmed by 2 bases and J by 0 bases, 7 bases remained unmatched. This CDR3 contains 16 residues. Germline assignment: CDR1 KGHSH and CDR2 LQKENI. The CDR3 DNA sequence: TGTGCCAGCTCACCAATGTTGGCAGGGGGCTCCTACGAGCAGTACTTC. Its translation is CASSPMLAGGSYEQYF.

This chain joins TRBV24-1 and TRBJ1-6; the D is unclear. The CDR3 runs to 23 residues. Deletions cut 0 bases from V and 0 bases from J, with 26 bases between. Looked up from germline, CDR1 is KGHDR and CDR2 is SFDVKD. CDR3 amino acids: CATSDLPLRAGNLEGSYNSPLHF. As DNA, the CDR3 is TGTGCCACCAGTGATTTGCCCCTTCGGGCGGGAAATCTGGAGGGCTCCTATAATTCACCCCTCCACTTT.

The gene calls are TRBV7-2 and TRBJ2-5; TRBD2 aligns across 11 bases. J was trimmed by 7 bases and V by 5 bases; bases with no gene match: 15. In germline, CDR1 is SGHTA, CDR2 FQGNSA. The CDR3 has 17 amino acids. CDR3 amino acids: CASSLAPVLAGEMTQYF. CDR3 nucleotide sequence: TGTGCCAGCAGCCTCGCCCCCGTACTAGCGGGGGAGATGACCCAGTACTTC. The whole variable domain, remainder taken from reference TRBV7-2 and TRBJ2-5, is GAGVSQSPSNKVTEKGKDVELRCDPISGHTALYWYRQSLGQGLEFLIYFQGNSAPDKSGLPSDRFSAERTGGSVSTLTIQRTQQEDSAVYLCASSLAPVLAGEMTQYFGPGTRLLVL.

The genes are TRBV12-3 or TRBV12-4 and TRBJ1-5, with a weak D call TRBD1 (6 bases). Trimming removed 2 bases from V and 4 bases from J, with 6 bases in between. This CDR3 is 13 amino acids long. In DNA, the CDR3 is TGTGCCAGCAGTTTAACAGGGAATCAGCCCCAGCATTTT. The encoded protein is CASSLTGNQPQHF.

The chain combines TRBV10-3 with TRBJ1-4; 7 bases fit TRBD1. Germline V gene lookup returns CDR1 ENHRY and CDR2 SYGVKD. The CDR3 loop spans 15 amino acids. V lost 2 bases, J lost 10 bases, and 10 bases stayed unmatched. CDR3 protein: CAISEDRVVSRKLFF. In nucleotides, the CDR3 is TGTGCCATCAGTGAGGACAGGGTGGTTAGTAGAAAACTGTTTTTT.

The rearrangement joins TRBV25-1 to TRBJ1-6; D remains unclear. This CDR3 is 16 amino acids long. The V gene lost 1 base and the J gene lost 0 bases, with 7 bases spanning the gap. In germline, CDR1 is MGHDK, CDR2 SYGVNS. The CDR3 DNA sequence: TGTGCCAGCAGTGAATCGGGGAGCTCCTATAATTCACCCCTCCACTTT. It yields the protein CASSESGSSYNSPLHF.

The chain links TRBV5-1 to TRBJ2-7; 7 bases are shared with TRBD1. This CDR3 spans 16 amino acids. CDR1 SGHRS and CDR2 YFSETQ come from the germline V gene. V lost 4 bases, J lost 6 bases, and 16 bases stayed unmatched. The DNA for the CDR3 is TGCGCCAGCAGCCATGCATACTCGACAGGGCTGAGCGAGCAGTACTTC. Its protein product is CASSHAYSTGLSEQYF.

The genes are TRBV19 and TRBJ2-3, with a weak D call TRBD2 (6 bases). The CDR3 is made up of 10 amino acids. The germline V gene has CDR1 LNHDA and CDR2 SQIVND (reference sequence). Trimming took 8 bases from V and 9 from J, leaving 9 bases between them. CDR3 region: CASGGVTQYF. CDR3 in DNA: TGTGCCAGTGGCGGGGTGACGCAGTATTTT.

This rearrangement joins TRBV14 to TRBJ2-5; the D gene is possibly TRBD1 (8 bases). V lost 1 base and J 3 bases, leaving 15 bases between the germline ends. Germline V gene sequence: CDR1 SGHDN, CDR2 FVKESK. The CDR3 contains 16 residues. The CDR3 loop reads CASSQGRQGREETQYF. DNA for the CDR3: TGTGCCAGCAGCCAAGGAAGACAGGGGAGGGAAGAGACCCAGTACTTC. Based on the CDR3 plus reference TRBV14 and TRBJ2-5, the full variable domain is EAGVTQFPSHSVIEKGQTVTLRCDPISGHDNLYWYRRVMGKEIKFLLHFVKESKQDESGMPNNRFLAERTGGTYSTLKVQPAELEDSGVYFCASSQGRQGREETQYFGPGTRLLVL.

Concerning this clone itself: The same CDR3 can be traced to other DNA sequences in this sample. The V gene is TRBV18, the J gene TRBJ1-1, with D perhaps TRBD1 (5 bases). With 3 bases removed from V and 8 bases from J, the gap between germline ends came to 25 bases. The CDR3 extends over 17 amino acids. Germline CDR1 and CDR2: KGHSH and LQKENI. CDR3 loop: CASSPPILEGPWEEAFF. Written as DNA, the CDR3 is TGTGCCAGCTCACCGCCGATATTGGAGGGGCCTTGGGAAGAAGCTTTCTTT.

The rearrangement joins TRBV18 to TRBJ1-4; D is unresolved. Germline V gives CDR1 KGHSH, CDR2 LQKENI. The CDR3 covers 16 residues. V shed 4 bases and J shed 7 bases, with 19 bases lying between them. The CDR3 is CASSQLLAGGFEKLFF. The CDR3 DNA is TGTGCCAGCTCACAACTCTTGGCAGGAGGGTTTGAAAAACTGTTTTTT. The full variable domain, rest sourced from reference TRBV18 and TRBJ1-4, is NAGVMQNPRHLVRRRGQEARLRCSPMKGHSHVYWYRQLPEEGLKFMVYLQKENIIDESGMPKERFSAEFPKEGPSILRIQQVVRGDSAAYFCASSQLLAGGFEKLFFGSGTQLSVL.

By sample fraction, this clone is medium-sized (0.01 to 0.1%). The chain joins TRBV7-9 to TRBJ1-2, with D possibly being TRBD1 (5 bases). Germline assignment: CDR1 SEHNR and CDR2 FQNEAQ (reference sequence). This CDR3 is built from 15 residues. V lost 0 bases, J lost 8 bases, and 16 bases lay in between. The CDR3 loop is CASSLAAGQGLGYTF. The CDR3 DNA follows: TGTGCCAGCAGCTTAGCAGCGGGCCAGGGCCTCGGCTACACCTTC.

This chain joins TRBV28 and TRBJ2-7; D is undetermined. Per the germline V gene, CDR1 is MDHEN and CDR2 is SYDVKM. The CDR3 contains 13 residues. The V end lost 1 base, the J end lost 12 bases, and 16 bases lay between the germline ends. This CDR3 reads CASSLYSVNGSYF. The CDR3 coding sequence is TGTGCCAGCAGTTTATATTCGGTAAACGGTTCGTACTTC. Together with reference TRBV28 and TRBJ2-7, the CDR3 gives the full variable domain: DVKVTQSSRYLVKRTGEKVFLECVQDMDHENMFWYRQDPGLGLRLIYFSYDVKMKEKGDIPEGYSVSREKKERFSLILESASTNQTSMYLCASSLYSVNGSYFGPGTRLTVT.

V gene TRBV27 combines with J gene TRBJ2-7; the match to TRBD2 covers 8 bases. The V and J ends lost 3 bases and 1 base, in that order; junction bases with no gene match: 2. The CDR3 extends over 14 amino acids. Germline loops: CDR1 MNHEY, CDR2 SMNVEV (reference sequence). CDR3 sequence (DNA): TGTGCCAGCAGTTTCGGGGGGGGGTCCTACGAGCAGTACTTC. Its translation is CASSFGGGSYEQYF.

This clone was seen a handful of times. CDR3 bases: TGCGCCAGCAGCCAAATGGGAGGTAACACAGATACGCAGTATTTT. Its protein is CASSQMGGNTDTQYF. The chain is built from TRBV4-3 and TRBJ2-3, with D possibly matching TRBD2 (6 bases). This CDR3 contains 15 residues. V was pared by 2 bases and J by 2 bases, with 11 bases between. CDR1 is LGHNA, CDR2 YSLEER, per germline.